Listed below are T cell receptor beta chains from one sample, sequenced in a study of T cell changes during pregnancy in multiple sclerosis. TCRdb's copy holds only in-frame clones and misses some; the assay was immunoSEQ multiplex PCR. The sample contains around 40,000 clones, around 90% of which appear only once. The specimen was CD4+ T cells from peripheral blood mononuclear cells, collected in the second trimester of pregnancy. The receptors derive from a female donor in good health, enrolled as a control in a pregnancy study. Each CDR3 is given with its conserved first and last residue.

CASSLWTGNTGELFF	TRBJ2-2	TRBV5-1
CASSSLRGYTEAFF	TRBJ1-1	TRBV7-9
CASTPTRRGVSYEQYF	.	TRBV19
CASSLERGATAETQYF	TRBJ2-5	TRBV5-6
CASSLAPGQVYEQYF	TRBJ2-7	TRBV5-1
CASLQDRGGNYGYTF	TRBJ1-2	TRBV2
CSVEELAGGLNSYEQYF	TRBJ2-7	TRBV29-1
CASSLGTGGLGGNQPQHF	TRBJ1-5	TRBV27
CASSPTGTSGETQYF	TRBJ2-5	TRBV7-3
CASSLGTGTGHREQFF	TRBJ2-1	TRBV7-9
CASSFGGDRGGEQYF	TRBJ2-7	TRBV7-8
CASSVTSAIVYYEQYF	TRBJ2-7	TRBV6-4
CASSHGRTSLDEQFF	TRBJ2-1	TRBV5-4
CAYKMGGVSYEQYF	TRBJ2-7	TRBV30
CASSTQQGRETQYF	TRBJ2-5	TRBV18
CASTRGRSFTGELFF	TRBJ2-2	TRBV19
CASSLGTFTNYGYTF	TRBJ1-2	TRBV7-2
CATSFAGEETQYF	TRBJ2-5	TRBV10-3
CASSKLRGPFSNQPQHF	TRBJ1-5	TRBV21-1
CASSLDRSYEQYF	TRBJ2-7	TRBV7-8
CAISEPQGAAGNTIYF	TRBJ1-3	TRBV10-3
CASSDPRPGSDYGYTF	TRBJ1-2	TRBV10-1
CASSSEQGVSASDTQYF	TRBJ2-3	TRBV5-1
CAWRARAKQETQYF	TRBJ2-5	TRBV30
CASSLWGSNQPQHF	TRBJ1-5	TRBV28
CASTPLAGAPDEQYF	TRBJ2-7	TRBV7-9
CASSPQAMGPTDTQYF	TRBJ2-3	TRBV18
CASSFSGNTEAFF	TRBJ1-1	TRBV11-3
CASSLGPGGGIYEQYF	TRBJ2-7	TRBV7-2